This passage covers 22 T cell receptor beta chains from one sample sequenced in a study of T cell repertoires in cytomegalovirus infection. TCRdb processed the reads anew with MiXCR; each CDR3 protein has one entry. The sample yields about 150,000 distinct CDR3 sequences, about 25% seen once. Sequencing was carried out using PBMCs. Receptors were obtained from a human donor in good health (CMV status not recorded). Some clones in this sample may be carry-over from other donors' samples.

The chain recombines TRBV6-5 with TRBJ1-1; D is perhaps TRBD1 (5 bases). There are 11 residues in the CDR3. The V end was cut by 11 bases, the J end by 11 bases, with 18 bases between. Germline assignment: CDR1 MNHEY and CDR2 SVGAGI. The CDR3 region has the DNA TGTGCCGCCGGGACGGTGTATGGCGCTTTCTTT. Translated: CAAGTVYGAFF.

This clonotype came up a few times. The chain joins TRBV12-3 or TRBV12-4 to TRBJ2-1; D may be TRBD1 or TRBD2 (5 bases each). Trimming took off 6 bases at V and 6 bases at J, with 15 bases between the two ends. The CDR3 contains 14 residues. The CDR3 nucleotides read TGTGCCAGCAGACCCGGACGGGACCCCAATGAGCAGTTCTTC. Translation gives CASRPGRDPNEQFF.

This clonotype was counted many times. J is TRBJ2-3 and V is TRBV28; 7 bases map to TRBD2. The trim removed 2 bases at V and 8 bases at J, leaving 16 bases unmatched. CDR3 length equals 17 residues. Germline V gene lookup returns CDR1 MDHEN and CDR2 SYDVKM. Here the CDR3 DNA reads TGTGCCAGCAGTTTAGGGACGAGGGCGACGGGAGGCGGTACGCAGTATTTT. Protein: CASSLGTRATGGGTQYF.

This clonotype was counted many times. The chain combines TRBV7-2 with TRBJ1-2; 8 bases match TRBD1. Losses at the gene ends were 5 bases for V and 7 bases for J; bases not matched to a gene: 6. The CDR3 runs 13 residues. CDR1 and CDR2 from the germline V gene are SGHTA and FQGNSA. CDR3 in DNA: TGTGCCAGCAGCCGACAGGGGAGGCTTGGCTACACCTTC. Translating gives CASSRQGRLGYTF.

This clonotype showed up many times. The rearrangement joins TRBV28 to TRBJ1-5; unclear D gene. Germline-derived CDR1 and CDR2 are MDHEN and SYDVKM. Trimming shortened V by 5 bases and J by 7 bases, and 18 bases separated the two germline ends. This CDR3 is 15 amino acids long. As DNA, the CDR3 is TGTGCCAGCAGTACCCCCTCCGACGGAGGACAGCCCCAGCATTTT. Residues: CASSTPSDGGQPQHF.

V usage is TRBV6-2 or TRBV6-3 and J usage is TRBJ1-5; 8 nucleotides line up with TRBD1. From germline, CDR1 is MNHEY and CDR2 SVGEGT. Trimming cost V 3 bases and J 8 bases; bases outside gene matches: 9. This CDR3 comprises 15 residues. CDR3 DNA sequence: TGTGCCAGCAGTTATGTAGGACAGGGCTATAAGCCCCAGCATTTT. Its protein product is CASSYVGQGYKPQHF.

This clonotype was seen only a few times. The chain uses TRBV28 and TRBJ1-1; D gene ambiguous. The CDR3 is 16 residues long. Per germline, CDR1 MDHEN and CDR2 SYDVKM. V lost 1 base, J lost 4 bases, and 16 bases lay in between. CDR3 protein: CASSLSRPWRGTEAFF. CDR3 nucleotides: TGTGCCAGCAGTTTATCCCGGCCCTGGAGAGGCACTGAAGCTTTCTTT.

The chain is built from TRBV4-3 and TRBJ2-7; 11 bases fit TRBD2. CDR1 is LGHNA, CDR2 YSLEER, per germline. With V trimmed by 1 base and J by 3 bases, 2 bases remained unmatched. CDR3 size: 15 residues. This chain's CDR3 is CASSQGLAGNYEQYF. In DNA form, the CDR3 reads TGCGCCAGCAGCCAAGGACTAGCGGGGAACTACGAGCAGTACTTC.

Only a few counts were recorded for this clonotype. The chain recombines TRBV19 with TRBJ1-1, with TRBD1 identical over 8 bases. The CDR3 totals 13 residues. The V gene's germline CDR1 is LNHDA and CDR2 SQIVND (reference sequence). J gave up 5 bases and V 10 bases, and 9 bases lay outside the gene matches. The CDR3 region has the DNA TGTGCCACTTGGACAGGGCCGGGGACTGAAGCTTTCTTT. Translation gives CATWTGPGTEAFF.

In its sample, this clonotype was seen many times. The V and J genes are TRBV9 and TRBJ2-7, with 8 positions matching TRBD2. CDR3 length: 15 amino acids. Germline V gives CDR1 SGDLS, CDR2 YYNGEE. The J segment lost 3 bases and the V segment lost 0 bases, leaving 5 bases of the junction unmatched. The CDR3 coding sequence is TGTGCCAGCAGCGTAGCGGCTAGCGGGTACTACGAGCAGTACTTC. Protein: CASSVAASGYYEQYF.

The chain is built from TRBV3-1 and TRBJ2-7; D may be TRBD2 (5 bases). This CDR3 region has 16 residues. V shed 3 bases and J shed 6 bases, with 21 bases lying between them. CDR1 and CDR2 (germline): LGHDT, YNNKEL (reference sequence). CDR3 DNA: TGTGCCAGCAGCCAGTTTCCGGGGATAGTACCTCTCGAGCAGTACTTC. This sequence encodes CASSQFPGIVPLEQYF.

The chain couples TRBV7-8 to TRBJ2-3; TRBD2 matches at 8 bases. V was pared by 4 bases and J by 4 bases, with 7 bases of the junction left unmatched. Germline-derived CDR1 and CDR2 are SGHVS and FQNEAQ. CDR3 length: 15 amino acids. The CDR3 nucleotides read TGTGCCAGCAGCTCCGGACTAGCTCTTGCAGATACGCAGTATTTT. Amino acids: CASSSGLALADTQYF.

This sequence joins TRBV6-5 and TRBJ1-4; the D gene is possibly TRBD1 (5 bases). Trimming removed 2 bases at V and 3 bases at J, with 7 bases between. CDR1 is MNHEY, CDR2 SVGAGI, per germline. The CDR3 spans 14 residues. The CDR3 DNA follows: TGTGCCAGCAGTTACGCAGGGTCTAATGAAAAACTGTTTTTT. Protein product: CASSYAGSNEKLFF.

The genes are TRBV6-1 and TRBJ2-3, with TRBD2 matching 10 bases. Trimming took 6 bases from V and 5 from J; bases not matched to a gene: 11. CDR1 and CDR2 (germline): MNHNS, SASEGT. The CDR3 has 16 amino acids. CDR3 bases: TGTGCCAGCAGCGCCGGACTAGCGGTAAATCAAGATACGCAGTATTTT. Its translation: CASSAGLAVNQDTQYF.

The rearrangement links TRBV6-2 or TRBV6-3 to TRBJ2-3; D possibly uses TRBD1 or TRBD2 (5 bases each). Germline V gene lookup returns CDR1 MNHEY and CDR2 SVGEGT. CDR3 length: 11 amino acids. V lost 10 bases, J lost 7 bases, and 12 bases lay in between. CDR3 protein: CATIRDHTQYF. CDR3 bases: TGTGCCACCATCAGGGACCATACGCAGTATTTT.

This chain joins TRBV4-1 and TRBJ2-7; D remains unclear. The V gene's germline CDR1 is MGHRA and CDR2 YSYEKL. Trimming removed 0 bases from V and 2 bases from J, with 11 bases in between. The CDR3 consists of 15 residues. The CDR3 here is CASSQDWLRPYEQYF. The CDR3 DNA reads as TGCGCCAGCAGCCAAGATTGGCTGAGACCCTACGAGCAGTACTTC.

This clonotype appeared a few times. The chain is built from TRBV7-8 and TRBJ2-6, with D unclear. Looked up from germline, CDR1 is SGHVS and CDR2 is FQNEAQ. This CDR3 has 16 amino acids. V lost 4 bases to trimming and J lost 0 bases, with 10 bases between them. CDR3 sequence reads: CASSSSADSGANVLTF. CDR3 bases: TGTGCCAGCAGCTCTTCCGCTGACTCTGGGGCCAACGTCCTGACTTTC.

There are a few counts of this clonotype. The rearrangement uses TRBV28 and TRBJ2-7, with D possibly being TRBD1 (6 bases). CDR1 MDHEN and CDR2 SYDVKM come from the germline V gene. The CDR3 is 14 residues long. The V end was cut by 6 bases, the J end by 7 bases, with 19 bases between. The CDR3 spells CASRDAGTTSEQYF. The CDR3 DNA sequence: TGTGCCAGCAGAGACGCCGGGACAACCAGTGAGCAGTACTTC.

This clonotype was found many times. The chain uses TRBV28 and TRBJ1-1, with a tentative D call TRBD1 (5 bases). CDR1 is MDHEN, CDR2 SYDVKM, per germline. Trimming took 1 base from V and 0 from J, leaving 9 bases between them. The CDR3 totals 15 residues. This chain's CDR3 is CASSLLQVMNTEAFF. The CDR3, as DNA: TGTGCCAGCAGTTTATTACAGGTGATGAACACTGAAGCTTTCTTT.

V gene TRBV28 combines with J gene TRBJ1-5; D ambiguous. This CDR3 is built from 15 residues. Germline-derived CDR1 and CDR2 are MDHEN and SYDVKM. V lost 1 base to trimming and J lost 3 bases, with 10 bases between them. The CDR3 sequence: CASSLLAGINQPQHF. The CDR3 DNA is TGTGCCAGCAGTTTATTGGCAGGCATCAATCAGCCCCAGCATTTT.

This rearrangement joins TRBV27 to TRBJ2-7, with 11 bases lining up with TRBD1. The ends lost 7 bases at V and 5 bases at J; junction bases unmatched: 7. CDR1 is MNHEY and CDR2 is SMNVEV in the germline V gene (reference sequence). This CDR3 comprises 14 residues. In DNA form, the CDR3 reads TGTGCCAGCACCCGGAGGACAGGGGGCCACGAGCAGTACTTC. Translation gives CASTRRTGGHEQYF.

The chain uses TRBV28 and TRBJ2-3; TRBD2 agrees at 10 bases. The V segment lost 1 base and the J segment 3 bases; nucleotides outside the gene matches: 4. Germline V gene sequence: CDR1 MDHEN, CDR2 SYDVKM. The CDR3 consists of 16 residues. The CDR3, as DNA: TGTGCCAGCAGTTTATCTAGCGGGAGTGGAACAGATACGCAGTATTTT. Translated: CASSLSSGSGTDTQYF.